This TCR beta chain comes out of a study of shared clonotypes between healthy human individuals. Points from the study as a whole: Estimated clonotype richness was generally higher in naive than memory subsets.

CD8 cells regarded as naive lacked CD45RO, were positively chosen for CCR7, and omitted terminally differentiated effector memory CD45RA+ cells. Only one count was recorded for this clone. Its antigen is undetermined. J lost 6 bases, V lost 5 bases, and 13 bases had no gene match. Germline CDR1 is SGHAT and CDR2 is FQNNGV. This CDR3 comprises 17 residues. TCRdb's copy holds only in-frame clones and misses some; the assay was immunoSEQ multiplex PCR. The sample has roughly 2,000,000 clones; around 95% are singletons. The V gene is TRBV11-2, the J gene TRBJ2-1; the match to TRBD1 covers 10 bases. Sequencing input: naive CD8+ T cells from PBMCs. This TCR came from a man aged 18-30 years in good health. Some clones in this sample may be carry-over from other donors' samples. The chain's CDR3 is CASSHHPGTGVGNEQFF. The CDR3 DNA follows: TGTGCCAGCAGCCACCATCCCGGGACAGGGGTTGGCAATGAGCAGTTCTTC.